This entry lists 10 T cell receptor beta chains sequenced from one sample in a study of T-cell memory formation after mild COVID-19. Each CDR3 protein is one row after TCRdb ran MiXCR on the 5' RACE reads. The sample consists of some 97,000 distinct CDR3 sequences, around 10% of them appearing once. The sequencing input was PBMCs or a T cell subset sorted from them (not recorded which). These receptor sequences come from a young man who had mild COVID-19 (a few samples of this study predate the infection). Cell type and time point are not known.

This clonotype was detected a few times. The chain combines TRBV5-1 with TRBJ2-7, with D perhaps matching TRBD2 (5 bases). The V end lost 0 bases, the J end lost 6 bases, and 10 bases lay between the germline ends. The CDR3 sequence is 13 residues long. The germline gives CDR1 SGHRS, CDR2 YFSETQ. CDR3 sequence reads: CASSLGGIGEQYV. Here the CDR3 DNA reads TGCGCCAGCAGCTTGGGAGGGATCGGCGAGCAGTACGTC.

A few counts support this clonotype. The chain combines TRBV6-5 with TRBJ2-7; D gene uncertain. Germline loops: CDR1 MNHEY, CDR2 SVGAGI. The V end lost 6 bases, the J end lost 7 bases, and 13 bases lay between the germline ends. This CDR3 region has 12 residues. The CDR3 protein is CASSSTLAEQYF. DNA of the CDR3: TGTGCCAGCAGCTCCACACTGGCAGAGCAGTACTTC.

The genes are TRBV5-1 and TRBJ2-7; TRBD1 aligns across 9 bases. With 4 bases clipped from V and 4 bases from J, the junction kept 6 bases outside the gene matches. This CDR3 spans 14 amino acids. CDR1 is SGHRS, CDR2 YFSETQ, per germline. The CDR3 protein is CASSVQGAAYEQYF. Written as DNA, the CDR3 is TGCGCCAGCAGCGTACAGGGGGCCGCATACGAGCAGTACTTC.

V usage is TRBV5-6 and J usage is TRBJ1-5; D unresolved. The CDR3 has 15 residues. With 0 bases removed from V and 0 bases from J, the gap between germline ends came to 7 bases. CDR1 and CDR2 (germline): SGHDT, YYEEEE. In nucleotides, the CDR3 is TGTGCCAGCAGCTTGGACAGCCATAGCAATCAGCCCCAGCATTTT. Translated, it gives CASSLDSHSNQPQHF.

The rearrangement links TRBV7-3 to TRBJ2-3; no definite D call. This CDR3 contains 15 residues. Germline values: CDR1 SGHTA, CDR2 FQGTGA. Trimming left V 5 bases short and J 2 bases short, with 14 bases between. The CDR3 DNA follows: TGTGCCAGCAGCCCCGACGGTACGTCCACAGATACGCAGTATTTT. Translated, it gives CASSPDGTSTDTQYF.

The table lists this clonotype with a few counts. The rearrangement links TRBV27 to TRBJ2-7, with D possibly being TRBD1 or TRBD2 (6 bases each). Between the trimmed V and J ends, which lost 8 bases and 6 bases, there was a span of 17 bases. The CDR3 extends over 13 amino acids. Germline CDR1 MNHEY, CDR2 SMNVEV (reference sequence). The CDR3 is CASAPPPGAEQYF. The CDR3 DNA is TGTGCCAGCGCCCCTCCCCCGGGGGCCGAGCAGTACTTC.

This clonotype was observed a few times. The chain carries TRBV4-3 and TRBJ1-1, with D maybe TRBD1 (6 bases). CDR3 length: 14 amino acids. Germline CDR1 and CDR2: LGHNA and YSLEER. V was pared by 1 base and J by 4 bases, with 10 bases between. CDR3 amino acids: CASSQVQGSTEAFF. CDR3 nucleotide sequence: TGCGCCAGCAGCCAAGTACAGGGAAGCACTGAAGCTTTCTTT.

The CDR3 region has the DNA TGCGCCAGCAGCTTGGGACAGAACTACGAGCAGTACTTC. Residues: CASSLGQNYEQYF. J is TRBJ2-7 and V is TRBV5-1; tentative D call: TRBD1 (5 bases). Germline-derived CDR1 and CDR2 are SGHRS and YFSETQ. The CDR3 runs 13 residues. V was pared by 0 bases and J by 3 bases, with 7 bases between.

This clonotype was counted at least ten times. The CDR3 nucleotides read TGTGCCAGCAGTCCCCCGGGGTTACAAGAGACCCAGTACTTC. Its translation is CASSPPGLQETQYF. V and J are TRBV12-3 or TRBV12-4 and TRBJ2-5, with D tentatively TRBD2 (5 bases). The CDR3 has 14 residues. Between the trimmed V and J ends, which lost 5 bases and 2 bases, there was a span of 12 bases.

CDR3 loop: CSAREGEQYF. The CDR3 nucleotides read TGCAGTGCTAGAGAGGGAGAGCAGTACTTC. The V gene is TRBV20-1, the J gene TRBJ2-7, with D uncertain. Germline V gene sequence: CDR1 DFQATT, CDR2 SNEGSKA (reference sequence). V was shortened by 0 bases and J by 7 bases, with 4 bases between the two germline ends. The CDR3 length is 10 residues.